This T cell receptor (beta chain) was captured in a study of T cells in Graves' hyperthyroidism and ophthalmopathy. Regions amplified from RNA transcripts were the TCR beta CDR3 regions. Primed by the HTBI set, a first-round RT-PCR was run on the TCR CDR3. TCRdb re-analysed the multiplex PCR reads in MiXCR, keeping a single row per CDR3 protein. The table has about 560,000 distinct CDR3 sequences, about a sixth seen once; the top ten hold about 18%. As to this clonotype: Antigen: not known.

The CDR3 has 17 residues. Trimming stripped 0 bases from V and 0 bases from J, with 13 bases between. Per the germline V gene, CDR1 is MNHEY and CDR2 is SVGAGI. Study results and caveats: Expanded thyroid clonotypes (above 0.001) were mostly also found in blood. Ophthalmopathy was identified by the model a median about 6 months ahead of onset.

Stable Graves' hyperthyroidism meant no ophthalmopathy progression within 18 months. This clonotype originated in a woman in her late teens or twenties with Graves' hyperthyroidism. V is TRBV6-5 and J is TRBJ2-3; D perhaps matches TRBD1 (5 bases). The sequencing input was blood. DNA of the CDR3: TGTGCCAGCAGTTACTCGGGGCCAATAACTAGCACAGATACGCAGTATTTT. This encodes CASSYSGPITSTDTQYF.